This TCR beta chain was captured in a study of blood T cell repertoires in COVID-19. Across fewer than 25 US areas, participants ranged in age from 18 to 89 years. V lost 8 bases, J lost 5 bases, and 10 bases stayed unmatched. The CDR3 is 15 residues long. From germline, CDR1 is LNHDA and CDR2 SQIVND (reference sequence). TCRdb keeps only in-frame clones here, not all; method: immunoSEQ multiplex PCR. The sample includes roughly 200,000 clones, roughly 82% of them seen just once. The specimen was PBMCs or T cells enriched from blood (not recorded which). The TCR was taken from a woman aged 55-70 years with acute COVID-19. The gene calls are TRBV19 and TRBJ1-4; 8 bases fit TRBD1. CDR3 nucleotide sequence: TGTGCCAGTGGGCAATACGGGACAGGAAATGAAAAACTGTTTTTT. Amino acids: CASGQYGTGNEKLFF.